This record covers a single TCR beta chain. After isolation, RNA underwent reverse transcription to generate cDNA as the sequencing template. This table comes from immunoSEQ multiplex PCR, and its TCRdb copy is limited to in-frame clones, with some not included. The sample yields about 180,000 clones, about 48% seen once. The data were obtained in a study of CD8+ T cells in alopecia areata. The length of the CDR3 is 16 residues. CDR1 SEHNR and CDR2 FQNEAQ come from the germline V gene (reference sequence). J was trimmed by 3 bases and V by 11 bases; bases with no gene match: 14. Treatment of the sample: oral pan-JAK inhibitor, 5-10 mg twice daily.

The receptor was derived from a human donor with alopecia areata. The sample was CD8+ T cells sorted from blood, taken at week 24, from a patient treated with tofacitinib. The genes are TRBV7-9 and TRBJ2-1, with 9 positions matching TRBD2. CDR3 protein: CAAAVGGGEGYNEQFF. The CDR3 DNA follows: TGTGCCGCGGCCGTAGGCGGGGGGGAAGGCTACAATGAGCAGTTCTTC.